This T cell receptor beta chain is drawn from a study of T cell changes during pregnancy in multiple sclerosis (dated by TCRdb to between 2018 and 2020). The study in broad terms: Changes in the T cell repertoire over the course of pregnancy were examined in this study in women with multiple sclerosis.

On this clone: Its recognized antigen is unknown. One base away there is no much larger clone; base qualities are not given.

The CDR3 has 14 amino acids, counting the end cysteine and phenylalanine. The retained sequence is limited to the CDR3, 42 bases, with the frame set at the first base. V is reduced by 7 bases and J by 8 bases, leaving a spacing of 18 bases between them. The germline V gene encodes CDR1 LNHDA and CDR2 SQIVND (reference sequence). The library was built by means of the immunoSEQ multiplex PCR assay. TCRdb mirrors the immuneACCESS table, restricted to in-frame sequences. Some clones are absent from its copies; in checked studies, under half trace to an unresolved V gene, and the reason for the others is unknown. The sample table contains around 36,000 clones; only one count was recorded for 92% of them. The ten largest clones represent under 15% of the sample.

The V gene is TRBV19 and the J gene is TRBJ2-4, with TRBD1 perhaps the D gene, on 6 matching bases. Sample: CD8+ T cells from peripheral blood mononuclear cells, taken in the first trimester of pregnancy. The TCR comes from a female donor with multiple sclerosis, enrolled in a pregnancy study. For the CDR3, the sequence is CASTLQGNDYIQYF. Read as DNA, the sequence is TGTGCCAGTACCCTTCAGGGGAATGATTACATTCAGTACTTC. Supplemented by the reference TRBV19 and TRBJ2-4 proteins around the CDR3, the complete variable domain is DGGITQSPKYLFRKEGQNVTLSCEQNLNHDAMYWYRQDPGQGLRLIYYSQIVNDFQKGDIAEGYSVSREKKESFPLTVTSAQKNPTAFYLCASTLQGNDYIQYFGAGTRLSVL.